This TCR beta chain was recorded in a study of T cell repertoires in cytomegalovirus infection. Study at large: Public signatures in TCR beta pointed to CMV infection and matching HLA type. Study-wide results and caveats: HLA-C-restricted CMV-specific TCR beta clonotypes prevailed in the ex vivo response.

TCRdb itself ran the reads through MiXCR, one entry per CDR3 protein. The sample lists a few hundred thousand distinct CDR3 sequences, about 29% occurring once. This clonotype was seen repeatedly, ten times or more. The antigen is not known. The V end was cut by 3 bases, the J end by 0 bases, with 7 bases between. The CDR3 has 14 amino acids. The germline gives CDR1 SGDLS, CDR2 YYNGEE. This specimen consisted of cultured PBMCs, obtained from culture after CMV antigen stimulation. J is TRBJ1-3 and V is TRBV9; TRBD1 is a possible D gene (6 bases). This clonotype originated in a human donor in good health (CMV status not recorded). Some clones in this sample may be carry-over from other donors' samples. The CDR3 region has the DNA TGTGCCAGCAGCGCGGGACACTCTGGAAACACCATATATTTT. Translation gives CASSAGHSGNTIYF.